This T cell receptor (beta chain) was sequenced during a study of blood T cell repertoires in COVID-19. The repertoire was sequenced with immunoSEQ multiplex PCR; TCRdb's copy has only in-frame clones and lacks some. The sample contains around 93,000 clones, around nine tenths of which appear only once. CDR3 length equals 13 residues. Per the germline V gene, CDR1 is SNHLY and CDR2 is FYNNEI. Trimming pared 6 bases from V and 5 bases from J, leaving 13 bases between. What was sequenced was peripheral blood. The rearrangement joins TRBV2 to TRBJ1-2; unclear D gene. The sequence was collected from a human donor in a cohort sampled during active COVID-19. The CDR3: CASSLDEGYGYTF. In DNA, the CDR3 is TGTGCCAGCAGCTTGGACGAGGGTTATGGCTACACCTTC.